This TCR beta chain was profiled in a study of control samples from healthy donors and cancer patients. Data came from immunoSEQ multiplex PCR; TCRdb stores just in-frame clones and leaves some out. The sample has 100,000 to 150,000 clones, around 87% seen once. Germline CDR1 PRHDT, CDR2 FYEKMQ (reference sequence). The J segment lost 8 bases and the V segment lost 4 bases, leaving 10 bases of the junction unmatched. The CDR3 loop spans 16 amino acids. V and J are TRBV13 and TRBJ2-1, with 11 bases matching TRBD2. This TCR came from a man aged 60 to 69 in good health. Sequenced sample: blood. The CDR3: CASSSDSGGAGYEQFF. As DNA, the CDR3 is TGTGCCAGCAGCTCAGATAGCGGGGGGGCCGGTTATGAGCAGTTCTTC.